The TCR beta chain under discussion was sequenced for a study of blood T cell repertoires in COVID-19. The CDR3 length is 14 residues. The V gene's germline CDR1 is KGHDR and CDR2 SFDVKD. The V segment lost 3 bases and the J segment 9 bases; nucleotides outside the gene matches: 7. This clone was seen just once. Repertoires were generated with immunoSEQ multiplex PCR, while TCRdb's copy carries only in-frame clones and drops some. The table shows some 80,000 clones, with 75% to 85% occurring only once. The sequenced sample consisted of peripheral blood. The sequence derives from a woman older than 75 with active or convalescent COVID-19. The chain has TRBV24-1 and TRBJ2-1; 7 bases line up with TRBD2. Here the CDR3 reads CATSDRLATSEQFF. The CDR3 bases are TGTGCCACCAGTGATCGACTAGCTACCTCTGAGCAGTTCTTC.